The 9 T cell receptor beta chains listed next were all sequenced from one sample in a study of radiation and T cells in renal cell carcinoma. Noted time point: blood 4 weeks post-SBRT, at nephrectomy. Treatment specified: 15 Gy SBRT to primary tumor, nephrectomy 4 weeks later. Sequenced by immunoSEQ multiplex PCR; TCRdb stores in-frame clones only, minus some. The sample has approximately 150,000 clones; approximately 86% are singletons. This specimen consisted of blood, obtained from a patient whose treatment included radiotherapy and nephrectomy. The receptor set was obtained from a woman aged 45 to 65 with renal cell carcinoma.

The gene calls are TRBV19 and TRBJ1-2, with D perhaps TRBD1 (6 bases). The germline V gene encodes CDR1 LNHDA and CDR2 SQIVND (reference sequence). Trimming took off 6 bases at V and 8 bases at J, with 22 bases between the two ends. There are 15 residues in the CDR3. The CDR3 DNA reads TGTGCCAGTAGACCTTATCGGGGCGGGGGCGAAGGCTACACCTTC. Protein: CASRPYRGGGEGYTF.

The V and J genes are TRBV5-1 and TRBJ2-3, with 8 positions matching TRBD2. V shed 2 bases and J 2 bases; nucleotides not matched to a gene: 4. This CDR3 is built from 15 residues. Germline CDR1 SGHRS, CDR2 YFSETQ. The CDR3, as DNA: TGCGCCAGCAGCTTAAGCGGGGGCTACACAGATACGCAGTATTTT. Protein sequence: CASSLSGGYTDTQYF.

The rearrangement joins TRBV18 to TRBJ1-3; maybe TRBD1 (6 bases). This CDR3 is 17 amino acids long. Deletions cut 4 bases from V and 1 base from J, with 17 bases between. CDR1 and CDR2 (germline): KGHSH, LQKENI. The CDR3 nucleotides read TGTGCCAGCTCACTTCTCAACCCAGGACAGTCTGGAAACACCATATATTTT. Translating gives CASSLLNPGQSGNTIYF.

This chain links TRBV11-2 with TRBJ1-5; D not resolved. The CDR3 loop spans 16 amino acids. Germline values: CDR1 SGHAT, CDR2 FQNNGV. V was clipped by 2 bases and J by 0 bases, with 11 bases between them. This chain's CDR3 is CASSLRADHSNQPQHF. In DNA, the CDR3 is TGTGCCAGCAGCTTAAGGGCAGACCATAGCAATCAGCCCCAGCATTTT.

This clone was seen only a few times. The chain combines TRBV9 with TRBJ2-1, with D possibly being TRBD2 (5 bases). The length of the CDR3 is 15 residues. The V end was cut by 1 base, the J end by 5 bases, with 13 bases between. Germline values: CDR1 SGDLS, CDR2 YYNGEE. CDR3 sequence: CASSVYTGRNNEQFF. The CDR3 DNA reads as TGTGCCAGCAGCGTATATACGGGAAGAAACAATGAGCAGTTCTTC.

The V call is TRBV4-3, the J call TRBJ1-4; D perhaps matches TRBD1 (5 bases). CDR1 LGHNA and CDR2 YSLEER come from the germline V gene. The CDR3 is 14 amino acids. Trimming removed 0 bases at V and 6 bases at J, with 8 bases between. The CDR3 DNA reads as TGCGCCAGCAGCCAAGATCTCAGGGATGAAAAACTGTTTTTT. Its translation is CASSQDLRDEKLFF.

This clone was counted a few times. J is TRBJ2-7 and V is TRBV6-1; TRBD2 is a possible D gene (5 bases). This CDR3 region has 13 residues. V was clipped by 8 bases and J by 4 bases, with 15 bases between them. Germline CDR1 is MNHNS and CDR2 is SASEGT. CDR3 region: CASRGSSWYEQYF. DNA for the CDR3: TGTGCCAGCCGAGGGAGTAGCTGGTACGAGCAGTACTTC.

This clone was found once. V usage is TRBV7-2 and J usage is TRBJ2-7, with D possibly matching TRBD2 (6 bases). This CDR3 comprises 15 residues. CDR1 is SGHTA and CDR2 is FQGNSA in the germline V gene. V was shortened by 4 bases and J by 4 bases, with 17 bases between the two germline ends. CDR3 residues: CASSSHPGRLYEQYF. The CDR3 nucleotides are TGTGCCAGCAGCTCCCACCCCGGGAGACTATACGAGCAGTACTTC.

This chain connects TRBV6-5 to TRBJ2-2, with D maybe TRBD2 (6 bases). The CDR3 length is 15 residues. V was cut by 6 bases and J by 0 bases, with 11 bases left in between. Germline V gene data show CDR1 as MNHEY and CDR2 as SVGAGI. The CDR3 protein is CASRLALANTGELFF. The CDR3 DNA follows: TGTGCCAGCAGGCTAGCGCTTGCGAACACCGGGGAGCTGTTTTTT.